The 2 T cell receptor beta chains below come from one sample, sequenced in a study of blood T cell repertoires in COVID-19. Clones were sequenced by immunoSEQ multiplex PCR, and TCRdb holds only the in-frame ones, with some missing. The sample contains around 280,000 clones, nearly 90% of which appear only once. The specimen sequenced was peripheral blood. The receptor source for this set is a woman aged 25 to 45 with COVID-19, enrolled during active disease.

The chain is built from TRBV25-1 and TRBJ2-3, with 10 bases that match TRBD2. Germline V gene lookup returns CDR1 MGHDK and CDR2 SYGVNS. V was pared by 2 bases and J by 2 bases, with 7 bases of the junction left unmatched. This CDR3 is 17 amino acids long. CDR3 DNA: TGTGCCAGCAGTGAAGGAACTAGCGGGGCGACCACAGATACGCAGTATTTT. Translation: CASSEGTSGATTDTQYF.

V usage is TRBV6-1 and J usage is TRBJ1-2; 8 positions agree with TRBD1. CDR3 length: 13 amino acids. Trimming removed 6 bases from V and 8 bases from J; junction bases left unmatched: 8. Germline CDR1 MNHNS, CDR2 SASEGT. The CDR3 here is CASSLDRGRGYTF. For the CDR3, the DNA is TGTGCCAGCAGCCTAGACAGGGGTCGGGGCTACACCTTC.